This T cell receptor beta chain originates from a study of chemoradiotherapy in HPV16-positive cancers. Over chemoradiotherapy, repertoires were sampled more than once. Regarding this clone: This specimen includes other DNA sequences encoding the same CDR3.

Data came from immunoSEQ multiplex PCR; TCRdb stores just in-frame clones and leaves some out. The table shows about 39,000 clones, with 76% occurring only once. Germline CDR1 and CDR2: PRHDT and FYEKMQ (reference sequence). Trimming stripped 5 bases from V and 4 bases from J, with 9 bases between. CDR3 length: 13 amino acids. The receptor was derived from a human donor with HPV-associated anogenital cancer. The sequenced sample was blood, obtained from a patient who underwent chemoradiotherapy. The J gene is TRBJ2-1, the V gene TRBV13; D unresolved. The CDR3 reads CASSPGRYNEQFF. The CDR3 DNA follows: TGTGCCAGCAGCCCCGGTCGGTACAATGAGCAGTTCTTC.